Included here is one T cell receptor beta chain sequence, with context. Its antigen is not known. The data derive from a study of cytomegalovirus exposure and HLA in healthy donors. Findings of the study overall: A later analysis found common viral pathogens apparently linked to several of the most significant clusters.

The PCR was carried out with 60 Vbeta primers and 13 Jbeta primers. The data were produced by immunoSEQ multiplex PCR, yet TCRdb's version contains in-frame clones alone and is incomplete. The table includes approximately 120,000 clones, more than 80% detected once. CDR1 is GTSNPN and CDR2 is SVGIG in the germline V gene (reference sequence). The CDR3 sequence is 12 residues long. The V end lost 3 bases, the J end lost 8 bases, and 13 bases lay between the germline ends. The source material was PBMCs. The receptor was derived from a young woman in good health and CMV-seropositive. The V and J genes are TRBV30 and TRBJ1-2; D ambiguous. The CDR3 protein is CAWSATAEGYTF. In nucleotides, the CDR3 is TGTGCCTGGAGCGCAACGGCGGAAGGCTACACCTTC.